The 27 T cell receptor beta chains below were found in one sample sequenced in a study of low-dose radiotherapy and immunotherapy resistance in tumors (dated by TCRdb to between 2022 and 2023). The listed sequencing device is Illumina HiSeq 2500. Superscript III and a set of TRAV- and TRBV-specific primers were used to synthesize first-strand cDNA, so that both TCRalpha and TCRbeta chains were covered. A roughly 20-cycle PCR with Phusion amplified the TCRs, pairing a constant-region primer with the adapter that was attached to the V primers. Using fastp trimming at Q25 and MiXCR clonotype assembly, TCRdb reanalyzed the public sequencing data and kept in-frame beta chains. When rows share a CDR3 protein, they turn into one entry using the most common DNA and genes. The sample table contains approximately 46,000 distinct CDR3 sequences; only one count was recorded for 25% of them. Of the sample, over 9% falls within the top ten clones.

The intended sense of this specimen's time point label: after trial treatment. Reading the label with the study, this specimen's treatment or condition is: LDRT plus nivolumab, ipilimumab, low-dose cyclophosphamide and aspirin (RACIN trial). The specimen comprised PBMCs, sampled after low-dose radiotherapy plus immunotherapy. These TCRs come from a male donor with prostate cancer.

By share of the sample, this clonotype is medium-sized. The chain joins TRBV28 to TRBJ1-5; 8 bases map to TRBD1. Per the germline V gene, CDR1 is MDHEN and CDR2 is SYDVKM. This CDR3 has 15 residues. The V and J ends lost 7 bases and 6 bases, in that order; junction bases with no gene match: 11. The CDR3 coding sequence is TGTGCCAGCAACCCGGAAGGGACAGGCCCTCAGCCCCAGCATTTT. Translated: CASNPEGTGPQPQHF.

At least ten counts were recorded for this clonotype. The chain uses TRBV12-3 or TRBV12-4 and TRBJ1-5, with D possibly matching TRBD1 (6 bases). Trimming took off 8 bases at V and 0 bases at J, with 17 bases between the two ends. This CDR3 has 16 residues. Here the CDR3 DNA reads TGTGCCAGCGACTACGGGGGGGCGTATAGCAATCAGCCCCAGCATTTT. Protein: CASDYGGAYSNQPQHF.

The J gene is TRBJ2-1, the V gene TRBV6-6; TRBD1 matches 11 bases. This CDR3 is built from 15 residues. Germline CDR1 reads MNHNY; CDR2 reads SVGAGI (reference sequence). Germline trimming cut 7 bases from V and 7 bases from J; bases unmatched to any gene: 9. CDR3 sequence reads: CASNSGTGGNNEQFF. The CDR3 DNA reads as TGTGCCAGCAATTCCGGGACAGGGGGAAATAATGAGCAGTTCTTC.

This clonotype was observed at least ten times. V gene TRBV5-1 combines with J gene TRBJ1-1; D is unresolved. This CDR3 spans 14 amino acids. The V and J ends lost 1 base and 5 bases respectively, with 12 bases between them. CDR1 and CDR2 (germline): SGHRS, YFSETQ. In DNA, the CDR3 is TGCGCCAGCAGCTTGTCCGGGGATCGGACTGAAGCTTTCTTT. Encoded protein: CASSLSGDRTEAFF.

Comments on this clonotype: It is likely a read error: a sequence one base away is far more abundant. The chain links TRBV5-4 to TRBJ2-7, with 10 positions matching TRBD2. CDR1 and CDR2 from the germline V gene are SGHNT and YYREEE (reference sequence). The trim removed 3 bases at V and 7 bases at J, leaving 7 bases unmatched. The CDR3 consists of 14 residues. The CDR3 sequence is CASSSRTSGNEQYF. Written as DNA, the CDR3 is TGTGCCAGCAGCTCCAGGACTAGCGGAAATGAGCAGTACTTC.

This clonotype was detected many times. V gene TRBV19 combines with J gene TRBJ1-5, with TRBD1 identical over 8 bases. The germline gives CDR1 LNHDA, CDR2 SQIVND (reference sequence). The CDR3 is 16 amino acids. V was clipped by 5 bases and J by 2 bases; unmatched bases: 8. DNA of the CDR3: TGTGCCAGTAGTCCGTGGACAGGGCAGGGCAATCAGCCCCAGCATTTT. Translation gives CASSPWTGQGNQPQHF.

This clonotype was found many times. J is TRBJ2-1 and V is TRBV28, with a weak D call TRBD2 (6 bases). Germline loops: CDR1 MDHEN, CDR2 SYDVKM. V was clipped by 4 bases and J by 2 bases, with 12 bases between them. This CDR3 is built from 15 residues. Here the CDR3 reads CASSSQTRAYNEQFF. As DNA, the CDR3 is TGTGCCAGCAGTTCCCAGACTAGAGCCTACAATGAGCAGTTCTTC.

This clonotype was recorded many times. The chain links TRBV6-2 or TRBV6-3 to TRBJ2-1; D possibly matches TRBD1 or TRBD2 (5 bases each). Germline assignment: CDR1 MNHEY and CDR2 SVGEGT. The CDR3 is made up of 13 amino acids. Trimming took 5 bases from V and 6 from J, leaving 11 bases between them. DNA for the CDR3: TGTGCCAGCAGTCCAAATGGGGGCAATGAGCAGTTCTTC. Residues: CASSPNGGNEQFF.

This clonotype was seen at least ten times. The chain has TRBV12-3 or TRBV12-4 and TRBJ2-7; the match to TRBD1 covers 7 bases. The CDR3 covers 14 residues. Germline trimming cut 7 bases from V and 3 bases from J; bases unmatched to any gene: 9. CDR3 coding DNA: TGTGCCAGCACCCCCCTGGGACAGAGCTACGAGCAGTACTTC. This translates into CASTPLGQSYEQYF.

This clonotype was counted at least ten times. The chain has TRBV18 and TRBJ1-5; D is undetermined. Germline loops: CDR1 KGHSH, CDR2 LQKENI. This CDR3 comprises 17 residues. V dropped 3 bases and J dropped 2 bases, with 17 bases sitting between them. The CDR3 DNA reads TGTGCCAGCTCACCGGGCATATCGTCCGGAGGCAATCAGCCCCAGCATTTT. Protein sequence: CASSPGISSGGNQPQHF.

V usage is TRBV5-1 and J usage is TRBJ2-1; 13 nucleotides line up with TRBD2. The CDR3 is made up of 15 amino acids. With 5 bases clipped from V and 8 bases from J, the junction kept 7 bases outside the gene matches. CDR1 is SGHRS, CDR2 YFSETQ, per germline. This CDR3 is CASRPTSGGFYEQFF. As DNA, the CDR3 is TGCGCCAGCAGACCGACTAGCGGGGGGTTCTATGAGCAGTTCTTC.

Note on this clonotype: The junction differs from germline at one of its ends, possibly a read error. The J gene is TRBJ2-5, the V gene TRBV5-3; D possibly corresponds to TRBD2 (6 bases). TRBV5-3 is an ORF for which the function is uncertain. There are 18 residues in the CDR3. In DNA, the CDR3 is TGTGCCAGCAGCTCATCCGAACCTCACCGGGACTTCCAAGAGACCCAGTACTTC. It codes for CASSSSEPHRDFQETQYF.

In its sample, this clonotype was seen many times. The chain joins TRBV12-3 or TRBV12-4 to TRBJ1-6; 9 bases are shared with TRBD1. The CDR3 is 16 residues long. Germline trimming cut 6 bases from V and 9 bases from J; bases unmatched to any gene: 12. CDR3 loop: CASSSIPGQGSSPLHF. DNA for the CDR3: TGTGCCAGCAGCTCAATTCCGGGACAGGGAAGTTCACCCCTCCACTTT.

V is TRBV4-2 and J is TRBJ2-1, with no clear D. CDR1 LGHNA and CDR2 YNFKEQ come from the germline V gene. The CDR3 is 16 residues long. V lost 1 base and J lost 1, with 11 bases in between. CDR3 sequence reads: CASSQAARTSYNEQFF. CDR3 DNA: TGTGCCAGCAGCCAAGCAGCCAGGACGTCCTACAATGAGCAGTTCTTC.

A remark on this clonotype: A much larger clone differs by one base, so this may be a read error. This chain uses TRBV27 with TRBJ2-1; 7 bases are shared with TRBD2. There are 15 residues in the CDR3. Germline-derived CDR1 and CDR2 are MNHEY and SMNVEV (reference sequence). Trimming at V came to 5 bases and at J to 8 bases, leaving 12 bases not matched to a gene. CDR3 sequence (DNA): TGTGCCAGCAGTCCAGCGGGGTGGGCAGCGGATGAGCAGTTCTTC. It specifies CASSPAGWAADEQFF.

In the case of this clonotype: This is likely an artifact of a read error, given a far larger clone one base away. V and J are TRBV2 and TRBJ2-4, with 8 bases that match TRBD2. Germline loops: CDR1 SNHLY, CDR2 FYNNEI. This CDR3 contains 16 residues. The junction had 18 bases not matched to a gene; V was cut back by 4 bases and J by 13 bases. The DNA of the CDR3 is TGTGCCAGCAGTGTTCGGACTAGCTCGGCGGGGAATGAGCAGTACTTC. It is translated as CASSVRTSSAGNEQYF.

This clonotype was recorded a few times. V gene TRBV6-2 or TRBV6-3 combines with J gene TRBJ2-7; 8 bases line up with TRBD2. The V and J ends lost 0 bases and 7 bases, in that order; junction bases with no gene match: 8. The CDR3 runs to 15 residues. Germline assignment: CDR1 MNHEY and CDR2 SVGEGT. The CDR3 protein is CASSYSDSGATEQYF. Here the CDR3 DNA reads TGTGCCAGCAGTTACTCGGATAGCGGGGCTACAGAGCAGTACTTC.

Ten or more counts support this clonotype. The V gene is TRBV19, the J gene TRBJ2-2; D could derive from TRBD1 or TRBD2 (6 bases each). The CDR3 totals 16 residues. The germline V gene has CDR1 LNHDA and CDR2 SQIVND (reference sequence). Deletions cut 8 bases from V and 1 base from J, with 17 bases between. The CDR3, as DNA: TGTGCCAGTCATAGGGGGGCAGCGATGAACACCGGGGAGCTGTTTTTT. Encoded protein: CASHRGAAMNTGELFF.

This clonotype was seen at least ten times. The chain joins TRBV7-6 to TRBJ1-1; the match to TRBD1 covers 9 bases. The CDR3 totals 15 residues. Germline CDR1 and CDR2: SGHVS and FNYEAQ. J gave up 1 base and V 5 bases, and 5 bases lay outside the gene matches. The DNA for the CDR3 is TGTGCCAGCAGCCAGGGACAGGGCCGGAACACTGAAGCTTTCTTT. This translates into CASSQGQGRNTEAFF.

This clonotype was counted ten times or more. The chain combines TRBV5-1 with TRBJ2-3; TRBD1 agrees at 8 bases. V lost 2 bases and J lost 4; bases outside the gene matches: 6. The CDR3 covers 15 residues. Germline values: CDR1 SGHRS, CDR2 YFSETQ. The CDR3 nucleotides read TGCGCCAGCAGCTTATTTCAGGGGGCGTCAGATACGCAGTATTTT. Protein: CASSLFQGASDTQYF.

This clonotype was recorded many times. The V call is TRBV19, the J call TRBJ1-5; 8 bases align to TRBD1. The CDR3 runs to 14 residues. Germline lookup yields CDR1 LNHDA and CDR2 SQIVND (reference sequence). V lost 3 bases to trimming and J lost 5 bases; unmatched junction nucleotides: 3. The CDR3 bases are TGTGCCAGTAGTATGGGACAGGTCCATCAGCCCCAGCATTTT. Its translation: CASSMGQVHQPQHF.

V is TRBV27 and J is TRBJ2-3; 10 bases agree with TRBD2. CDR3 length: 16 residues. With V trimmed by 2 bases and J by 6 bases, 8 bases remained unmatched. CDR1 is MNHEY and CDR2 is SMNVEV in the germline V gene (reference sequence). CDR3: CASSLVASGSGDTQYF. The CDR3 coding sequence is TGTGCCAGCAGTTTAGTGGCTAGCGGGAGTGGGGATACGCAGTATTTT.

This clonotype has ten or more counts. Here the CDR3 DNA reads TGCAGTGAAGAGCGGAGATTCTCCTACAATGAGCAGTTCTTC. It is translated as CSEERRFSYNEQFF. The chain links TRBV20-1 to TRBJ2-1; maybe TRBD2 (5 bases). Trimming stripped 7 bases from V and 0 bases from J, with 13 bases between. The CDR3 runs to 14 residues. The germline V gene encodes CDR1 DFQATT and CDR2 SNEGSKA (reference sequence).

This clonotype came up many times. V and J are TRBV14 and TRBJ2-2, with D uncertain. Germline CDR1 reads SGHDN; CDR2 reads FVKESK. Trimming pared 4 bases from V and 6 bases from J, leaving 9 bases between. The CDR3 consists of 13 residues. CDR3 coding DNA: TGTGCCAGCAGCCTGTCTCTCGCCGGGGAGCTGTTTTTT. It is translated as CASSLSLAGELFF.

This clonotype was detected ten times or more. The chain joins TRBV5-6 to TRBJ1-2, with 7 positions matching TRBD1. The CDR3 is made up of 16 amino acids. From germline, CDR1 is SGHDT and CDR2 YYEEEE. The V and J ends lost 2 bases and 8 bases, in that order; junction bases with no gene match: 15. CDR3 loop: CASSFRGQAALGGYTF. The CDR3 DNA is TGTGCCAGCAGCTTTCGAGGACAGGCTGCCTTAGGGGGCTACACCTTC.

This clonotype was recorded many times. The chain joins TRBV20-1 to TRBJ1-6; D remains ambiguous. With 0 bases removed from V and 8 bases from J, the gap between germline ends came to 14 bases. The CDR3 contains 15 residues. Per the germline V gene, CDR1 is DFQATT and CDR2 is SNEGSKA (reference sequence). As DNA, the CDR3 is TGCAGTGCTAGAGATCGAGGACTACAAGATTCACCCCTCCACTTT. Translating it yields CSARDRGLQDSPLHF.

This clonotype has at least ten counts. The chain has TRBV5-6 and TRBJ1-1, with unresolved D. Per germline, CDR1 SGHDT and CDR2 YYEEEE. V lost 4 bases, J lost 7 bases, and 14 bases lay in between. CDR3 length: 13 amino acids. The CDR3, as DNA: TGTGCCAGCAGCGCCCCAGCAGAGGGTGAAGCTTTCTTT. This encodes CASSAPAEGEAFF.